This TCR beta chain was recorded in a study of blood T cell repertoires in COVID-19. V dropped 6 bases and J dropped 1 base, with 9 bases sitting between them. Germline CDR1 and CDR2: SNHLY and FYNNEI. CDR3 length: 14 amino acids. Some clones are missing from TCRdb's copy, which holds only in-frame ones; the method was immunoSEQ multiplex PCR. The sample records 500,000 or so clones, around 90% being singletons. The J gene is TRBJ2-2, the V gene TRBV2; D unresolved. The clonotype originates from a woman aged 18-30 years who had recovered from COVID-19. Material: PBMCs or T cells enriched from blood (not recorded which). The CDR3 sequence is CASRESWNTGELFF. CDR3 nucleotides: TGTGCCAGCAGGGAGAGTTGGAACACCGGGGAGCTGTTTTTT.